The rows below give T cell receptor beta chains drawn from one sample of a study of metastatic and nonmetastatic thyroid tumors. TCRdb re-called the PCR reads via MiXCR. The profile shows 3,500 to 5,000 clones, roughly 36% of them singletons. Material: tumor tissue. Receptor source: a female donor with papillary thyroid cancer or a benign thyroid nodule (not recorded which). Some clones in this sample may be carry-over from other donors' samples. Both conserved end residues are part of each CDR3. D genes are given only for firm matches. Where a row states a size, it is once, few, many or the class of an expanded clone; other rows omit it.

v_call	clone_size	d_call	j_call	cdr3_nt	cdr3_aa
TRBV7-2	-	-	TRBJ2-2	TGTGCCAGCAGCTTAGGAGGGAGAGCCGGGGAGCTGTTTTTT	CASSLGGRAGELFF
TRBV6-2/TRBV6-3	-	-	TRBJ2-5	TGTGCCAGCAGTTACTCTGGGATAAGGGAGACCCAGTACTTC	CASSYSGIRETQYF
TRBV7-2	-	-	TRBJ1-2	TGTGCCAGCAGCCCAACCCAGACTAACTATGGCTACACCTTC	CASSPTQTNYGYTF
TRBV11-2	few	-	TRBJ2-2	TGTGCCAGCAGCTTAGGGATCGGTCGGACAGCCCTCTTCACCGGGGAGCTGTTTTTT	CASSLGIGRTALFTGELFF
TRBV10-1	few	-	TRBJ1-1	TGCGCCAGCAGTGAGTCGAAAGGGAGGACTGAAGATTTCTTT	CASSESKGRTEDFF
TRBV19	few	-	TRBJ2-2	TGTGCCAGTACCATTGGAGGGGCCGGGGAGCTGTTTTTT	CASTIGGAGELFF
TRBV7-9	-	-	TRBJ1-2	TGTGCCATCCTCCCTGCGGTGACTAACTATGGCTACACCTTC	CAILPAVTNYGYTF
TRBV12-3/TRBV12-4	-	-	TRBJ1-2	TGTGCCAGCAGTTTAGCGGCGGGGTTAAACACCTTC	CASSLAAGLNTF
TRBV5-6	once	TRBD2	TRBJ2-7	TGTGCCAGCAGCTTTTCCCTTAAGCGGGAGAGGCGGCATATCGAGCAGTACTTC	CASSFSLKRERRHIEQYF
TRBV15	-	-	TRBJ1-6	TGTGCCACCAGCAGAGAAAAGGTCAGCTATTCACCCCTCCACTTT	CATSREKVSYSPLHF
TRBV6-1	-	-	TRBJ2-7	TGTGCCAGCAAGGCAGGTCGAACCTCCTACGAGCAGTACTTC	CASKAGRTSYEQYF
TRBV7-9	-	TRBD1	TRBJ2-2	TGTGCCAGCAGCGTCGGGACAGGGAACACCGGGGAGCTGTTTTTT	CASSVGTGNTGELFF
TRBV6-1	-	-	TRBJ2-5	TGTGCCAGCCCCGTGCCGAACCAAGAGACCCAGTACTTC	CASPVPNQETQYF
TRBV6-2/TRBV6-3	-	TRBD1	TRBJ2-2	TGTGCCAGCAGTTTAACCGGGACAGGGCCCAGCACCGGGGAGCTGTTTTTT	CASSLTGTGPSTGELFF
TRBV7-2	-	-	TRBJ1-6	TGTGCCAGCAGCGATTGGGGAAGGAGTAATTCACCCCTCCACTTT	CASSDWGRSNSPLHF
TRBV4-2	once	TRBD2	TRBJ2-1	TGTGCCAGCAGCCAAGACCCTAGCGGGGGGGCCAATGAGCAGTTCTTC	CASSQDPSGGANEQFF
TRBV12-3/TRBV12-4	-	TRBD2	TRBJ2-2	TGTGCCAGCAGGACTTGGCGGGAGAACACCGGGGACCTGGTTTTT	CASRTWRENTGDLVF
TRBV11-2	-	TRBD1	TRBJ2-2	TGTGCCAGCAGCTCCCGGACAGGGGGCTCTTACGGGGAGCTGTTTTTT	CASSSRTGGSYGELFF
TRBV28	-	-	TRBJ2-7	TGTGCCAGCAGCCCGGGGTCCACCACCTACGAGCAGTACTTC	CASSPGSTTYEQYF
TRBV6-1	-	-	TRBJ1-6	TGTGCCAGCCAGGGGAGAGGTTCACCCCTCCACTTT	CASQGRGSPLHF
TRBV2	-	-	TRBJ2-7	TGTGCCAGCAGTGGACCTCGTTCCCGCTACGAGCAGTACTTC	CASSGPRSRYEQYF
TRBV6-1	-	-	TRBJ2-2	TGTGCCAGCAAACAAAGGTTTGGGACCGGGGAGCTGTTTTTT	CASKQRFGTGELFF
TRBV11-2	-	-	TRBJ1-2	TGTGCCAGCAGCTTGGGGAAAGACTACTATGGCTACACCTTC	CASSLGKDYYGYTF
TRBV19	-	TRBD2	TRBJ2-7	TGTGCCAGTAGTGGGGGACTAGCGGGAGCCTACGAGCAGTACTTC	CASSGGLAGAYEQYF
TRBV6-2/TRBV6-3	-	-	TRBJ2-7	TGTGCCAGCAGTCCGGGATACTTTCTCCGGGACGGGACCTACGAGCAGTACTTC	CASSPGYFLRDGTYEQYF
TRBV19	few	TRBD1	TRBJ1-2	TGTGCCAGTATCCCAGGGGGCGGCAACTATGGCTACACCTTC	CASIPGGGNYGYTF
TRBV29-1	-	TRBD2	TRBJ2-1	TGCAGCGTGCGACTAGCGGGTTACAATGAGCAGTTCTTC	CSVRLAGYNEQFF
TRBV5-1	-	-	TRBJ1-6	TGCGCCAGCAGCTTGGACCATAATTCACCCCTCCACTTT	CASSLDHNSPLHF
TRBV24-1	few	TRBD1	TRBJ2-1	TGTGCCACCAGTGATTTCGGACAGGGGGATGATGAGCAGTTCTTC	CATSDFGQGDDEQFF
TRBV11-3	-	-	TRBJ2-5	TGTGCCAGCAGCTTGAGGACAGCCGTACAAGAGACCCAGTACTTC	CASSLRTAVQETQYF
TRBV19	-	TRBD2	TRBJ2-1	TGTGCCAGTAGTTGGGTCAGCGGGGGGGCCGGGAATGAGCAGTTCTTC	CASSWVSGGAGNEQFF
TRBV6-2/TRBV6-3	-	TRBD2	TRBJ2-3	TGTGCCACCACTCTAGCGGGAGCAGCAGATACGCAGTATTTT	CATTLAGAADTQYF
TRBV6-2/TRBV6-3	few	-	TRBJ1-1	TGTGCCAGCAGTTACTCGAGGGAGTCTGAAGCTTTCTTT	CASSYSRESEAFF
TRBV20-1	-	TRBD1	TRBJ1-2	TGCAGTGCTACCCTTGGACAGGGAATCTATGGCTACACCTTC	CSATLGQGIYGYTF
TRBV6-1	few	-	TRBJ1-2	TGTGCCAGCAGCGACGCGGGCGATGGGTATGGCTACACCTTC	CASSDAGDGYGYTF
TRBV30	-	TRBD1	TRBJ1-6	TGTGCCTCTCATGCCGGGACAGGGGATTCACCCCTCCACTTT	CASHAGTGDSPLHF
TRBV19	large	TRBD2	TRBJ2-7	TGTGCCAGTAGTACAGGGACTAGCGGCGAGCAGTACTTC	CASSTGTSGEQYF
TRBV6-9	few	TRBD1	TRBJ1-1	TGCGCCAGCAGCGGGGACAGGGAGTCTGAAGCTTTCTTT	CASSGDRESEAFF
TRBV6-5	few	-	TRBJ2-5	TGTGCCAGCAGTTACAGTTCTCAGTACCAAGAGACCCAGTACTTC	CASSYSSQYQETQYF
TRBV28	-	TRBD2	TRBJ2-7	TGTGCCAGCAGGCTACCCGGGACTAGCTACGAGCAGTACTTC	CASRLPGTSYEQYF
TRBV4-2	once	TRBD2	TRBJ2-1	TGTGCCAGCAGCCAAGAAGGAGCGGGGGGGCCCGATGAGCAGTTCTTC	CASSQEGAGGPDEQFF
TRBV15	few	-	TRBJ2-1	TGTGCCACCAGCAGTCCCCCATACAATGAGCAGTTCTTC	CATSSPPYNEQFF
TRBV6-6	few	-	TRBJ2-7	TGTGCCAGCAGTTACCGGGCAGCGAAGTCCTACGAGCAGTACTTC	CASSYRAAKSYEQYF
TRBV28	-	-	TRBJ1-5	TGTGCCAGCAGTGACAGTTATCAGCCCCAGCATTTT	CASSDSYQPQHF
TRBV6-2/TRBV6-3	few	TRBD1	TRBJ2-1	TGTGCCAGCGGTGGGACAGCGAACAATGAGCAGTTCTTC	CASGGTANNEQFF
TRBV12-3/TRBV12-4	few	-	TRBJ2-1	TGTGCCAGCAGTTATTACAATGAGCAGTTCTTC	CASSYYNEQFF
TRBV5-1	-	-	TRBJ1-4	TGCGCCAGCAGCCGTGAAGGGATTATAACTAATGAAAAACTGTTTTTT	CASSREGIITNEKLFF
TRBV6-1	-	-	TRBJ1-4	TGTGCCAGCAGGCCCGGGACGGTTGGGGAAAAACTGTTTTTT	CASRPGTVGEKLFF
TRBV4-1	-	TRBD1	TRBJ1-2	TGCGCCAGCAGCCAAGTGACAGGGAGCGTCTATGGCTACACCTTC	CASSQVTGSVYGYTF